This entry lists 22 T cell receptor beta chains sequenced from one sample in a study of cytomegalovirus exposure and HLA in healthy donors. Here immunoSEQ multiplex PCR was the method, and the copy in TCRdb shows in-frame clones only, minus some. This table has more than 110,000 clones, just under 85% appearing once. Sample: PBMCs. The receptor set was obtained from a young woman in good health and CMV-seronegative.

V usage is TRBV5-1 and J usage is TRBJ1-2, with TRBD1 matching 9 bases. The germline V gene encodes CDR1 SGHRS and CDR2 YFSETQ. The CDR3 spans 14 residues. V trimming: 0 bases; J trimming: 6 bases; junction bases outside the gene matches: 3. In DNA, the CDR3 is TGCGCCAGCAGCTTGGGGGGACAGGGCGATGGCTACACCTTC. Protein product: CASSLGGQGDGYTF.

The chain has TRBV5-4 and TRBJ1-2; D not resolved. Trimming removed 3 bases from V and 8 bases from J, with 14 bases in between. CDR3 length equals 13 residues. Germline V gene data show CDR1 as SGHNT and CDR2 as YYREEE (reference sequence). The CDR3 sequence is CASSSPGNRGYTF. The CDR3 DNA reads as TGTGCCAGCAGCTCCCCGGGTAATCGAGGCTACACCTTC.

The chain joins TRBV13 to TRBJ2-7; 10 positions match TRBD1. Per germline, CDR1 PRHDT and CDR2 FYEKMQ (reference sequence). This CDR3 comprises 16 residues. V lost 2 bases to trimming and J lost 2 bases; unmatched junction nucleotides: 6. The CDR3 DNA follows: TGTGCCAGCAGCTTAAGACAGGGGGCGCAGCCCTACGAGCAGTACTTC. Protein sequence: CASSLRQGAQPYEQYF.

The J gene is TRBJ1-5, the V gene TRBV28; D call uncertain. Germline loops: CDR1 MDHEN, CDR2 SYDVKM. The CDR3 loop spans 13 amino acids. With 4 bases removed from V and 2 bases from J, the gap between germline ends came to 6 bases. CDR3 in amino acids: CASSWAGNQPQHF. The DNA of the CDR3 is TGTGCCAGCAGTTGGGCTGGCAATCAGCCCCAGCATTTT. Combining the CDR3 with reference TRBV28 and TRBJ1-5 gives the whole variable domain DVKVTQSSRYLVKRTGEKVFLECVQDMDHENMFWYRQDPGLGLRLIYFSYDVKMKEKGDIPEGYSVSREKKERFSLILESASTNQTSMYLCASSWAGNQPQHFGDGTRLSIL.

V and J are TRBV5-1 and TRBJ2-1; perhaps TRBD1 as D (6 bases). Germline V gives CDR1 SGHRS, CDR2 YFSETQ. V lost 0 bases and J 4 bases, leaving 11 bases between the germline ends. The CDR3 sequence is 15 residues long. CDR3 in DNA: TGCGCCAGCAGCTTGGTAGGGGACAAGTACAATGAGCAGTTCTTC. It translates to CASSLVGDKYNEQFF.

The rearrangement links TRBV21-1 to TRBJ2-7; whether TRBD1, the table's D call, matches the DNA was not checked. TRBV21-1 is noted as a pseudogene. The CDR3 has 21 residues. The CDR3 loop is CASSKNRGDREREKGLYEQYF. CDR3 coding DNA: TGTGCCAGCAGCAAAAATAGAGGGGACAGGGAGAGGGAAAAGGGCCTCTACGAGCAGTACTTC.

This chain uses TRBV6-1 with TRBJ1-2, with 7 bases identical to TRBD1. This CDR3 has 16 amino acids. J was trimmed by 6 bases and V by 4 bases; bases with no gene match: 14. Germline CDR1 MNHNS, CDR2 SASEGT. CDR3 DNA: TGTGCCAGCAGTGTCCTGGGACAGCTCCCAACCGATGGCTACACCTTC. Amino acid sequence: CASSVLGQLPTDGYTF.

This rearrangement joins TRBV6-1 to TRBJ2-5, with 11 bases that match TRBD1. This CDR3 comprises 14 residues. V dropped 2 bases and J dropped 7; count of bases not matched to a gene: 3. The germline V gene encodes CDR1 MNHNS and CDR2 SASEGT. The CDR3 region has the DNA TGTGCCAGCAGTGAATCGGGACAGGGGGTGACCCAGTACTTC. Protein product: CASSESGQGVTQYF.

The chain couples TRBV29-1 to TRBJ1-2, with TRBD1 identical over 8 bases. V was clipped by 6 bases and J by 5 bases; unmatched bases: 8. CDR3 size: 13 residues. The germline V gene has CDR1 SQVTM and CDR2 ANQGSEA. CDR3 bases: TGCAGCGTCGATGGACAGGGACGTTATGGCTACACCTTC. Its translation is CSVDGQGRYGYTF.

CDR3 DNA sequence: TGTGCCAGCTCATGGGAGCTAGCCAAAAACATTCAGTACTTC. Translating it yields CASSWELAKNIQYF. The rearrangement links TRBV18 to TRBJ2-4, with D maybe TRBD2 (5 bases). The CDR3 totals 14 residues. Trimming removed 5 bases at V and 0 bases at J, with 8 bases between. The germline CDR1 and CDR2 sequences are KGHSH and LQKENI.

The J gene is TRBJ2-3, the V gene TRBV6-6; 7 bases agree with TRBD2. CDR3 length: 13 residues. Unmatched junction bases numbered 2, after V lost 0 bases and J lost 8 bases. Per germline, CDR1 MNHNY and CDR2 SVGAGI (reference sequence). CDR3 loop: CASSYSSGGTQYF. CDR3 coding DNA: TGTGCCAGCAGTTACTCGTCGGGGGGTACGCAGTATTTT.

The rearrangement uses TRBV2 and TRBJ2-6; D is ambiguous. Trimming shortened V by 4 bases and J by 0 bases, and 7 bases separated the two germline ends. The CDR3 spans 15 residues. Germline V CDR1 and CDR2: SNHLY, FYNNEI. The CDR3 region is CASSAESSGANVLTF. Here the CDR3 DNA reads TGTGCCAGCAGTGCGGAGAGCTCTGGGGCCAACGTCCTGACTTTC. Variable domain in full (rest from reference TRBV2 and TRBJ2-6): EPEVTQTPSHQVTQMGQEVILRCVPISNHLYFYWYRQILGQKVEFLVSFYNNEISEKSEIFDDQFSVERPDGSNFTLKIRSTKLEDSAMYFCASSAESSGANVLTFGAGSRLTVL.

J is TRBJ1-4 and V is TRBV9, with TRBD1 matching 8 bases. Trimming removed 3 bases from V and 8 bases from J; junction bases left unmatched: 15. CDR3 length: 17 residues. Looked up from germline, CDR1 is SGDLS and CDR2 is YYNGEE. CDR3 amino acids: CASSAGRGTGGGEKLFF. The CDR3 DNA sequence: TGTGCCAGCAGCGCGGGAAGAGGGACAGGAGGAGGGGAAAAACTGTTTTTT.

The chain recombines TRBV6-5 with TRBJ1-2; D is undetermined. The germline CDR1 and CDR2 sequences are MNHEY and SVGAGI. The CDR3 runs 14 residues. V shed 2 bases and J shed 2 bases, with 9 bases lying between them. CDR3 nucleotides: TGTGCCAGCAGTTACGGCGGAGCAAACTATGGCTACACCTTC. Its translation: CASSYGGANYGYTF.

This clone was seen only a few times. The V and J genes are TRBV2 and TRBJ1-6, with TRBD1 matching 8 bases. V dropped 2 bases and J dropped 7; count of bases not matched to a gene: 7. In germline, CDR1 is SNHLY, CDR2 FYNNEI. The CDR3 extends over 16 amino acids. The chain's CDR3 is CASSERGTGRNSPLHF. CDR3 coding DNA: TGTGCCAGCAGTGAAAGGGGGACAGGAAGGAATTCACCCCTCCACTTT.

The J gene is TRBJ2-5, the V gene TRBV25-1; D not certain. The CDR3 consists of 12 residues. CDR1 and CDR2 from the germline V gene are MGHDK and SYGVNS. The V end was cut by 3 bases, the J end by 4 bases, with 6 bases between. CDR3 nucleotides: TGTGCCAGCAGTGACCGGAGAGAGACCCAGTACTTC. This encodes CASSDRRETQYF.

The genes are TRBV30 and TRBJ1-1; TRBD1 might be the D (6 bases). V lost 1 base, J lost 6 bases, and 12 bases lay in between. The length of the CDR3 is 13 residues. CDR1 GTSNPN and CDR2 SVGIG come from the germline V gene (reference sequence). The CDR3 is CAWSGGGGPEAFF. In DNA, the CDR3 is TGTGCCTGGAGTGGAGGGGGAGGGCCTGAAGCTTTCTTT.

The chain recombines TRBV7-9 with TRBJ2-3; 9 bases line up with TRBD2. Per the germline V gene, CDR1 is SEHNR and CDR2 is FQNEAQ (reference sequence). V shed 5 bases and J 0 bases; nucleotides not matched to a gene: 3. The CDR3 has 15 residues. The CDR3 DNA sequence: TGTGCCAGCAGCCCGCGGGGGGGAAGCACAGATACGCAGTATTTT. Translating gives CASSPRGGSTDTQYF.

The V call is TRBV4-3, the J call TRBJ1-5; a weak D match, TRBD1 (6 bases). The germline V and J ends were trimmed by 6 bases and 2 bases, with 17 bases remaining between them. CDR1 is LGHNA and CDR2 is YSLEER in the germline V gene. This CDR3 region has 16 residues. The CDR3 sequence: CASSPGHNSGNQPQHF. CDR3 bases: TGCGCCAGCAGTCCGGGACACAATAGTGGCAATCAGCCCCAGCATTTT.

This clone was seen a single time. This sequence joins TRBV15 and TRBJ2-3; 10 bases fit TRBD1. The germline CDR1 and CDR2 sequences are LNHNV and YYDKDF (reference sequence). The V gene end was trimmed by 6 bases and the J gene end by 6 bases; junction bases not matched to a gene: 6. The CDR3 sequence is 14 residues long. DNA of the CDR3: TGTGCCACCAGGAGACAGGGGGCTTTGGATACGCAGTATTTT. This encodes CATRRQGALDTQYF.

V is TRBV5-6 and J is TRBJ2-1, with D uncertain. The germline gives CDR1 SGHDT, CDR2 YYEEEE. Trimming shortened V by 5 bases and J by 0 bases, and 12 bases separated the two germline ends. CDR3 length: 15 residues. The CDR3 nucleotides are TGTGCCAGCAGGATTTACGGCGGCTCCTACAATGAGCAGTTCTTC. It yields the protein CASRIYGGSYNEQFF.

CDR3 sequence: CASSIWATGNYGYTF. Here the CDR3 DNA reads TGTGCCAGTAGTATCTGGGCCACAGGGAACTATGGCTACACCTTC. The chain employs TRBV19 and TRBJ1-2; possibly TRBD1 for D (6 bases). V was trimmed by 3 bases and J by 2 bases, leaving 13 bases between them. The CDR3 is 15 amino acids. Germline V gives CDR1 LNHDA, CDR2 SQIVND (reference sequence). Variable domain in full (rest from reference TRBV19 and TRBJ1-2): DGGITQSPKYLFRKEGQNVTLSCEQNLNHDAMYWYRQDPGQGLRLIYYSQIVNDFQKGDIAEGYSVSREKKESFPLTVTSAQKNPTAFYLCASSIWATGNYGYTFGSGTRLTVV.